This T cell receptor (beta chain) was retrieved from a study of blood T cell repertoires in COVID-19 (dated by TCRdb to the early 2020s). For the wider study: Samples from collaborators originated in the United States, Italy and Spain and spanned both the acute and convalescent phases of COVID-19. The sample metadata nearly always contained a de-identified subject ID, COVID-19 status, age in years and sex. Where HLA class I and class II types were available, the types were taken from metadata supplied by the sample provider, not from assay-based typing. The dataset comprised deeply sampled blood TCRbeta repertoires from subjects exposed to, actively infected with, or recovered from COVID-19. A freely available public database, intended as a resource for researchers studying the immune response to SARS-CoV-2, is where the repertoires were released. The prospective study material was composed of cDNA or gDNA derived from T cells, B-cell-depleted T cells, or PBMCs. The samples were drawn from the first 160 participants of the ongoing ImmuneRACE study and from 950 to 1,500 subjects provided by 6 global collaborators. Summary of the overall study and its limitations: Clinical and demographic metadata were provided uncurated, with the amount varying by source and participant.

Of note for this clone: This clone's antigen is unknown. No qualities accompany the bases; no much larger clone lies one base away.

Collaborating institutions collected whole blood in K2EDTA tubes following their own protocols. For TCRbeta analysis, collaborator samples were shipped as frozen whole blood, as isolated PBMCs, or as DNA extracted from either sample type. From a lookup of the germline V gene (reference sequence), CDR1 and CDR2 are PRHDT and FYEKMQ. The trim is 5 bases for V and 5 bases for J, with a gap of 6 bases between the germline ends. The CDR3, from cysteine to phenylalanine, totals 11 residues. Left in the record is the CDR3 DNA by itself, 33 bases read in frame from the first base. TCRbeta CDR3 regions were amplified from genomic DNA using the immunoSEQ Assay, a bias-controlled multiplex PCR. The original methods were these. The number of nucleated cells in each sample was estimated by amplification of reference gene primers within the assay. To quantify the absolute abundance of each unique TCRbeta CDR3 rearrangement, sequence reads were collapsed and filtered. For each sample, productive Simpson clonality was calculated as the square root of Simpson's diversity index across productive rearrangements. TCRdb took this table from immuneACCESS and kept in-frame rearrangements with V and J called. Such tables lack part of the clones; where checked against another copy, unresolved V genes explain under half of the gap, and the rest is unexplained. The DNA was the basis for D and trimming; V, J and clone size are from that table. In this sample the table shows more than 300,000 clones, 83% of which occur a single time. The leading ten clones occupy roughly 1.2% of the sample.

Here the chain combines TRBV13 and TRBJ2-5; too little of a D gene remains to name it. The sequenced sample was peripheral blood. This TCR was recovered from a woman aged 50 to 65 with acute or convalescent COVID-19. The CDR3 in this case is CASSTEETQYF. Read as DNA, the sequence is TGTGCCAGCAGCACGGAGGAGACCCAGTACTTC.